This T cell receptor beta chain came from a study of blood T cell repertoires in COVID-19. About the study: Samples came from the United States, Italy and Spain, spanning acute and convalescent COVID-19.

Participant ages covered roughly 18 to 89 years across 24 US areas. Researchers sorted participants into cohorts using their self-reported clinical history. Donors in Cohort 3 counted as recovered after two negative PCRs, clearance, or symptom resolution. Sequenced by immunoSEQ multiplex PCR; TCRdb stores in-frame clones only, minus some. This table has around 380,000 clones, around 87% appearing once. Germline V gene sequence: CDR1 MGHRA, CDR2 YSYEKL. The CDR3 length is 16 residues. J gave up 5 bases and V 0 bases, and 7 bases lay outside the gene matches. Sequencing used PBMCs or T cells enriched from blood (not recorded which). The chain recombines TRBV4-1 with TRBJ1-2; 9 nucleotides match TRBD1. The sequence derives from a man aged 25 to 45 who had recovered from COVID-19. This CDR3 reads CASSQDPGQGKYGYTF. CDR3 bases: TGCGCCAGCAGCCAAGATCCGGGACAGGGAAAATATGGCTACACCTTC.